The T cell receptor (beta chain) described here comes from a study of cytomegalovirus exposure and HLA in healthy donors. Regarding the study as a whole: There were some public TCRs occurring in many donors, but most TCR sequences were rare. Immune exposure information available was restricted to CMV serostatus. Confirmation was obtained in vitro that a few CMV-associated chains are specific for CMV antigens. An ancestry cluster, one associated with Asian ancestry, reportedly showed fewer N-insertions than the roughly 670-donor mean in a later analysis.

Comments on this clone: The antigen remains unidentified.

PCR used 60 Vbeta primers and 13 Jbeta primers. This table comes from immunoSEQ multiplex PCR, and its TCRdb copy is limited to in-frame clones, with some not included. The sample yields some 41,000 clones, roughly half seen once. J lost 8 bases, V lost 6 bases, and 10 bases had no gene match. Germline V gives CDR1 SQVTM, CDR2 ANQGSEA. This CDR3 has 13 amino acids. Sequencing input: PBMCs. The J gene is TRBJ2-1, the V gene TRBV29-1; 7 bases agree with TRBD2. The sequence came from a man in his sixties in good health and CMV-seronegative. CDR3 bases: TGCAGCGTCCCAGCGGGGAGGGCCCATGAGCAGTTCTTC. Translating gives CSVPAGRAHEQFF.